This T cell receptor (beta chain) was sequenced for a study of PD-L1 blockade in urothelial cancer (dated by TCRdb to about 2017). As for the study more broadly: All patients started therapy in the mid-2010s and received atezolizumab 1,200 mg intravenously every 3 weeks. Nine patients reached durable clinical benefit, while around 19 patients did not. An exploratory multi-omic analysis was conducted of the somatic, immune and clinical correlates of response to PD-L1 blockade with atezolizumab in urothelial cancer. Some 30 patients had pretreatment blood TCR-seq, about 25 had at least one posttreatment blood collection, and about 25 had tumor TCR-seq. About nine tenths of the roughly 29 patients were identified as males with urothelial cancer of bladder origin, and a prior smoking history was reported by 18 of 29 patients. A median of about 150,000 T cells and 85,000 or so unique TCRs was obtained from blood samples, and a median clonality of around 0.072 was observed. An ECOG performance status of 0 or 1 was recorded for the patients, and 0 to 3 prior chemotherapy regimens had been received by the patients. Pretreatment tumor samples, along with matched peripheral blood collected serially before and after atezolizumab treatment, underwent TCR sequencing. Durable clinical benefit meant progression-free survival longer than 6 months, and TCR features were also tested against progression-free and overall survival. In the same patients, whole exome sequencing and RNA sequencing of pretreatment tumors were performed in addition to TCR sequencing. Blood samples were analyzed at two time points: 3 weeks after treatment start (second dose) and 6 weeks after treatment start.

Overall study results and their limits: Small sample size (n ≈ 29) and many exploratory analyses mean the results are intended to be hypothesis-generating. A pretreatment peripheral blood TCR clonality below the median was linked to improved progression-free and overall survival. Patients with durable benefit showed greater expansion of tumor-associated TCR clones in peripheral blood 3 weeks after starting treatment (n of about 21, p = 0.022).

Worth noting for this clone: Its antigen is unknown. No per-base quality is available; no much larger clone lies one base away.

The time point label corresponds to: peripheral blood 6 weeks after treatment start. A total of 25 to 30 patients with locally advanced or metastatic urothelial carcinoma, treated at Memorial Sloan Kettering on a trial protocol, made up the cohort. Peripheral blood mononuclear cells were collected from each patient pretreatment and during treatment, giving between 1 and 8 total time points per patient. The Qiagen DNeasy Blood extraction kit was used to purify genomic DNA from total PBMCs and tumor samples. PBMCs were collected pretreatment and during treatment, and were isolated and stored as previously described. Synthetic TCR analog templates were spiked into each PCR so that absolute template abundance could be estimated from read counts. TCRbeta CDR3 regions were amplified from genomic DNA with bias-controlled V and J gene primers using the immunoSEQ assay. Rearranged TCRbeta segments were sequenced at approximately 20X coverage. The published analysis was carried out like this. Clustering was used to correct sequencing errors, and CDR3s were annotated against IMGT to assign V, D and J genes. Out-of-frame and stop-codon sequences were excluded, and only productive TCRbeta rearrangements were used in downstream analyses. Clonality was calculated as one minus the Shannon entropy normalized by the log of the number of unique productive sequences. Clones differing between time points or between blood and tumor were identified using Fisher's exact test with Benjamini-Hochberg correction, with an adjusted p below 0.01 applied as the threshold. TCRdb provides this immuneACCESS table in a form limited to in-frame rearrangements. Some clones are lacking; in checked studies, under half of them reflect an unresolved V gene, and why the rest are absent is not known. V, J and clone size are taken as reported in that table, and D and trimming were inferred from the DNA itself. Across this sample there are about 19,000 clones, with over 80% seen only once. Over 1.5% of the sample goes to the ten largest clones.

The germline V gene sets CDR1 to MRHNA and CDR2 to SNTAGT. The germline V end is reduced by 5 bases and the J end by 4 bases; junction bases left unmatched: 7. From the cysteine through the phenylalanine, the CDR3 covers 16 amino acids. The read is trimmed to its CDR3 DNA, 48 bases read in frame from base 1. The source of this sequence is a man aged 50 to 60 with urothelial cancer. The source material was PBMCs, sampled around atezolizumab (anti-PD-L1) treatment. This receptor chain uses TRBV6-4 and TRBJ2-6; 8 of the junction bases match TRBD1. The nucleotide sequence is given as TGTGCCAGCAGTAGCGGACAGGGAACCGGGGCCAACGTCCTGACTTTC. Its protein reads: CASSSGQGTGANVLTF.